This T cell receptor (beta chain) comes out of a study of T cell changes during pregnancy in multiple sclerosis. From germline, CDR1 is MNHEY and CDR2 SVGAGI. V shed 6 bases and J 4 bases; nucleotides not matched to a gene: 5. This CDR3 has 14 residues. Profiled with immunoSEQ multiplex PCR; TCRdb holds only in-frame clones, not every one. The sample has 35,000 to 55,000 clones; around 93% are singletons. V and J are TRBV6-5 and TRBJ2-3; 9 positions agree with TRBD1. The sample was CD8+ T cells from peripheral blood mononuclear cells, taken after pregnancy. The source is a female donor with multiple sclerosis, enrolled in a pregnancy study. The DNA of the CDR3 is TGTGCCAGCAGGTCCGGGACAGGGTCAGATACGCAGTATTTT. It codes for CASRSGTGSDTQYF.